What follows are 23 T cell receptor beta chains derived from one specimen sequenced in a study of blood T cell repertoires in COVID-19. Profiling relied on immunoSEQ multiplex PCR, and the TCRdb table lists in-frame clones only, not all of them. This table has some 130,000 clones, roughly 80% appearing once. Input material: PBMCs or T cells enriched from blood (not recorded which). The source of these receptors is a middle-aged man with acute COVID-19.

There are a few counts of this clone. The CDR3 region is CASSDAATGPRGEQYF. The CDR3 DNA is TGCGCCAGCAGCGACGCGGCCACAGGACCCAGGGGGGAGCAGTACTTC. The chain recombines TRBV5-1 with TRBJ2-7, with 7 bases aligning to TRBD1. V shed 4 bases and J 7 bases; nucleotides not matched to a gene: 17. The CDR3 has 16 amino acids. CDR1 and CDR2 (germline): SGHRS, YFSETQ.

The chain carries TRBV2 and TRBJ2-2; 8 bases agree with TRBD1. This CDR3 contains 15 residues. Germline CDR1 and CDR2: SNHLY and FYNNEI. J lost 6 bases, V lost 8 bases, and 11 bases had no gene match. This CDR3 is CASGRDRPGAGELFF. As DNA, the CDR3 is TGTGCCAGCGGTAGGGACAGGCCAGGGGCCGGGGAGCTGTTTTTT.

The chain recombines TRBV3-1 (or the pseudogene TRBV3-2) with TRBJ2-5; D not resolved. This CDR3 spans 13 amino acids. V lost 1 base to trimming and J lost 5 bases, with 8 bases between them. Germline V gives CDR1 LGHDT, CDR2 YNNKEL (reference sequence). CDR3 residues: CASSQGSDETQYF. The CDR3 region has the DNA TGTGCCAGCAGCCAAGGGTCAGATGAGACCCAGTACTTC.

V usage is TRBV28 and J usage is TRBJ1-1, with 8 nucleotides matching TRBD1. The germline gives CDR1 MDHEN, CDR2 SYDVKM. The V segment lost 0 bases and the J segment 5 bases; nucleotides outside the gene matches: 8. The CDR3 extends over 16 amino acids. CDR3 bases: TGTGCCAGCAGTTTATGGCAGGGGGCTCGTCAGACTGAAGCTTTCTTT. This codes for CASSLWQGARQTEAFF.

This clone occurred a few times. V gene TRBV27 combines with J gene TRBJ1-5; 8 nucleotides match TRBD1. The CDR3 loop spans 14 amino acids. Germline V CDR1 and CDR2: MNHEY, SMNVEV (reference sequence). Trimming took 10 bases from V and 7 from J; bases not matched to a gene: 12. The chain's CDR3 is CATRDRIIGQPQHF. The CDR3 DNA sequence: TGTGCCACCAGGGACAGGATAATTGGCCAGCCCCAGCATTTT.

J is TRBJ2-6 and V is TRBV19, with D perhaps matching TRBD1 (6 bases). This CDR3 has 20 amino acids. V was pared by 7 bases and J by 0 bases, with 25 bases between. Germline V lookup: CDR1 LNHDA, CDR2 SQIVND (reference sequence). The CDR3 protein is CASNTKRGTQPLSGANVLTF. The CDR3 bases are TGTGCCAGTAACACTAAAAGGGGGACGCAACCCCTCTCTGGGGCCAACGTCCTGACTTTC.

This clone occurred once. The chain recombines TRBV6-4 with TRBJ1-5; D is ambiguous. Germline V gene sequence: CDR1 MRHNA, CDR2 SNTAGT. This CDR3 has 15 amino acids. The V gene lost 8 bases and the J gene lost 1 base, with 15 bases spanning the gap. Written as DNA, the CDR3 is TGTGCCAGCGGCCCGGCGCCCGGGAGCAATCAGCCCCAGCATTTT. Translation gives CASGPAPGSNQPQHF.

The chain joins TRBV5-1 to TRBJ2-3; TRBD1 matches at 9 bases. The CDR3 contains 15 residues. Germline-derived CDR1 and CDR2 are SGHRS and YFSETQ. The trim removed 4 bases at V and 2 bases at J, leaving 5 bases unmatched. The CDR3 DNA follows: TGCGCCAGCAGCACCGGGACAGGGAACACAGATACGCAGTATTTT. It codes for CASSTGTGNTDTQYF.

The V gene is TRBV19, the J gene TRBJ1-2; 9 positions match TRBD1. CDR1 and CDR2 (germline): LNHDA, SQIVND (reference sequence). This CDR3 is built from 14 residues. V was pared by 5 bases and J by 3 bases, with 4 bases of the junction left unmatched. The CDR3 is CASSDRQGDYGYTF. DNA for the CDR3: TGTGCCAGTAGTGACCGACAGGGGGACTATGGCTACACCTTC.

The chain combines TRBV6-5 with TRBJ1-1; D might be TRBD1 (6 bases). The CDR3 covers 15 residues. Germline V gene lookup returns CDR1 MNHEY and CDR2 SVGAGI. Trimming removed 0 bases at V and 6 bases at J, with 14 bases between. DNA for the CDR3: TGTGCCAGCAGTTACTCCTACAGGGAAAGCGCTGAAGCTTTCTTT. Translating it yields CASSYSYRESAEAFF.

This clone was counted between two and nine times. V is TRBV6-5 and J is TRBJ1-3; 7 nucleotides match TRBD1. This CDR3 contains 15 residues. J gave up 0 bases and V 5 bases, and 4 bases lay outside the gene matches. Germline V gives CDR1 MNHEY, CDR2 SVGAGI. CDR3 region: CASSLRDSSGNTIYF. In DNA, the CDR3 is TGTGCCAGCAGTCTACGGGACAGCTCTGGAAACACCATATATTTT.

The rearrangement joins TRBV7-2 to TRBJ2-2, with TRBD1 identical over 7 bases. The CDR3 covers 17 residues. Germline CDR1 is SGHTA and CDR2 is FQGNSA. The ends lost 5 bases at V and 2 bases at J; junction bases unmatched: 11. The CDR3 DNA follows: TGTGCCAGCAGCCCCCGTCAAGGGGGCGCTAACACCGGGGAGCTGTTTTTT. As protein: CASSPRQGGANTGELFF. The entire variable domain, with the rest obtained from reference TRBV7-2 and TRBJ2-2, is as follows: GAGVSQSPSNKVTEKGKDVELRCDPISGHTALYWYRQSLGQGLEFLIYFQGNSAPDKSGLPSDRFSAERTGGSVSTLTIQRTQQEDSAVYLCASSPRQGGANTGELFFGEGSRLTVL.

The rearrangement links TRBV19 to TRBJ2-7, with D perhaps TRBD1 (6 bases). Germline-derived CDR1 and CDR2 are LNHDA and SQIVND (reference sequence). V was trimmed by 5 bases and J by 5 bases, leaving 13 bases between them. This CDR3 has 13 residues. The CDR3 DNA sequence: TGTGCCAGTAGTGCCGACAGGTTCGACGAGCAGTACTTC. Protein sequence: CASSADRFDEQYF.

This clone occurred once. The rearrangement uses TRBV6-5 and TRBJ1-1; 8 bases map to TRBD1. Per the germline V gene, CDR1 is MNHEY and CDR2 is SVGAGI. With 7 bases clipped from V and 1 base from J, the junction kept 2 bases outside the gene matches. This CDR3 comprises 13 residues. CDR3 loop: CASKGQANTEAFF. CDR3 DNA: TGTGCCAGCAAGGGACAGGCGAACACTGAAGCTTTCTTT.

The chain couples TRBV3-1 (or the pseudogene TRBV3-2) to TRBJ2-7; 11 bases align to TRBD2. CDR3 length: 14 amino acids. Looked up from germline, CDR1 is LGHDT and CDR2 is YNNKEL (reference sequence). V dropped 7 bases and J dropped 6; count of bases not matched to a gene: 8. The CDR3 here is CASTGGLAGLEQYF. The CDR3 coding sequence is TGTGCCAGCACCGGAGGACTAGCGGGTCTCGAGCAGTACTTC.

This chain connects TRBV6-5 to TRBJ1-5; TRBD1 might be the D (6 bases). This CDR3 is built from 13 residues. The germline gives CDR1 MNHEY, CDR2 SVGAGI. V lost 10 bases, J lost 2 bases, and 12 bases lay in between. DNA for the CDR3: TGTGCCACCCACAGGGATGGCAATCAGCCCCAGCATTTT. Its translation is CATHRDGNQPQHF.

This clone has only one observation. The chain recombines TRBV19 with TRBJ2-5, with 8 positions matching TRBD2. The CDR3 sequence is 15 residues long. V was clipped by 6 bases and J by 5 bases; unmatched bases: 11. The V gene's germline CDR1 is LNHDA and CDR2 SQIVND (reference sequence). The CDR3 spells CASSATAGARETQYF. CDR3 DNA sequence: TGTGCCAGTAGCGCCACAGCGGGAGCGCGGGAGACCCAGTACTTC.

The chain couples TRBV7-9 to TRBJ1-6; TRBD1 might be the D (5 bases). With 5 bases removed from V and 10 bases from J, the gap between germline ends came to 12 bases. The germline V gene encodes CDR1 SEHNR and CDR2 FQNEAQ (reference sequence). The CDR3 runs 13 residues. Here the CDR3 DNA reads TGTGCCAGCAGCATTGGGGGGAAATCACCCCTCCACTTT. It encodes CASSIGGKSPLHF.

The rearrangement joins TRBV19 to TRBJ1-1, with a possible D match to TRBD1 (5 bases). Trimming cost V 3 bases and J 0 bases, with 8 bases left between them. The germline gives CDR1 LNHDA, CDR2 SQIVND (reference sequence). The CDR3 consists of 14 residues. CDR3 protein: CASSIPGLNTEAFF. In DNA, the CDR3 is TGTGCCAGTAGTATCCCAGGGTTGAACACTGAAGCTTTCTTT.

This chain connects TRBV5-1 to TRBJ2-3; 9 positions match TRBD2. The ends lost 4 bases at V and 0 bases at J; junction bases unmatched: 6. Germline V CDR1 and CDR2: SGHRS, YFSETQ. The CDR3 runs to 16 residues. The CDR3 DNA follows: TGCGCCAGCAGCGCCGTGCTAGCGGGAAGCACAGATACGCAGTATTTT. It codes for CASSAVLAGSTDTQYF.

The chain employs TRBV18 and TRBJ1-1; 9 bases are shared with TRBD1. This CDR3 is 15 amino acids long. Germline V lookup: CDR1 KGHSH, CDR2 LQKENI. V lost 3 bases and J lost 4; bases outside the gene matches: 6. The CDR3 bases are TGTGCCAGCTCACCTCAGGGACAGGGAGGCACTGAAGCTTTCTTT. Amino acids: CASSPQGQGGTEAFF.

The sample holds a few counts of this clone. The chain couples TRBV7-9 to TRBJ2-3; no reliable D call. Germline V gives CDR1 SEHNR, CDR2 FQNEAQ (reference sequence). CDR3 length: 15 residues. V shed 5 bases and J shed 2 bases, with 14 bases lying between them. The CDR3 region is CASSPLGLSTDTQYF. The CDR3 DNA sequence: TGTGCCAGCAGCCCACTTGGTCTTTCCACAGATACGCAGTATTTT.

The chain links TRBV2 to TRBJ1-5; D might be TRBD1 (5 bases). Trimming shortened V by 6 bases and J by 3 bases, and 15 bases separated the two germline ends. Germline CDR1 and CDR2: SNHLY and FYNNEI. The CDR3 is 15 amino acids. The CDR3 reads CASSPEGVSNQPQHF. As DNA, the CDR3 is TGTGCCAGCAGCCCAGAAGGGGTATCCAATCAGCCCCAGCATTTT.